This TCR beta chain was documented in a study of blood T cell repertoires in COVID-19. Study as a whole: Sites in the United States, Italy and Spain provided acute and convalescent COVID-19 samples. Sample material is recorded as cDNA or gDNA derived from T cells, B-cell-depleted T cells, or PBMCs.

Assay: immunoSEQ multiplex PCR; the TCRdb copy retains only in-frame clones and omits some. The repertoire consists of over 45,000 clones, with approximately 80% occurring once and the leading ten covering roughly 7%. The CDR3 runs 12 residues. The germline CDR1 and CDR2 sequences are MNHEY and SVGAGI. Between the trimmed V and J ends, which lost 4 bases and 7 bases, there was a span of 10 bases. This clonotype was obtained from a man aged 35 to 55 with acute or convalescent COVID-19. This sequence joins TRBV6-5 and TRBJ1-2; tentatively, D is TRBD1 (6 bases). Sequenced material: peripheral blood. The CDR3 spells CASSFTGFGYTF. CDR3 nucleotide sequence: TGTGCCAGCAGTTTCACAGGGTTTGGCTACACCTTC.